The rows below give T cell receptor beta chains drawn from one sample of a study of CD8 T cells in Susac syndrome. Each CDR3 protein gets one entry after TCRdb re-called the immunoSEQ multiplex PCR reads with MiXCR. The sample lists 95,000 to 150,000 distinct CDR3 sequences, roughly 95% seen once, with over 0.12% in the top ten. Sequencing was done on a sample of CD4+ T cells from PBMCs. These receptors came from a human donor with Susac syndrome. The CDR3 runs from the conserved cysteine through the conserved F or W.

length,V,CDR3
13,TRBV25-1,CASRTWQGYEQYF
14,TRBV12-3/TRBV12-4,CASRGKSSGNTIYF
13,TRBV29-1,CSVGEYRGYGYTF
18,TRBV3-1,CASSQSWGEQSPPHTQYF
15,TRBV7-9,CASSPGWGRSYEQYF
13,TRBV3-1,CASSARRGDTQYF
12,TRBV10-3,CAISESGNEQFF
14,TRBV7-9,CASSFDRVNQPQHF
15,TRBV10-3,CAISPSGLSTDTQYF
14,TRBV3-1,CASSQDHQGRELFF
13,TRBV3-1,CASSQIQGDGYTF
12,TRBV5-6,CASSFSPTSEYF
13,TRBV15,CATSRTRVETQYF
13,TRBV2,CASNGGSGDTQYF
14,TRBV5-1,CASRPLRGPYEQYF
15,TRBV15,CATSRSGGTEETQYF
14,TRBV6-1,CASKPVGIYNEQFF